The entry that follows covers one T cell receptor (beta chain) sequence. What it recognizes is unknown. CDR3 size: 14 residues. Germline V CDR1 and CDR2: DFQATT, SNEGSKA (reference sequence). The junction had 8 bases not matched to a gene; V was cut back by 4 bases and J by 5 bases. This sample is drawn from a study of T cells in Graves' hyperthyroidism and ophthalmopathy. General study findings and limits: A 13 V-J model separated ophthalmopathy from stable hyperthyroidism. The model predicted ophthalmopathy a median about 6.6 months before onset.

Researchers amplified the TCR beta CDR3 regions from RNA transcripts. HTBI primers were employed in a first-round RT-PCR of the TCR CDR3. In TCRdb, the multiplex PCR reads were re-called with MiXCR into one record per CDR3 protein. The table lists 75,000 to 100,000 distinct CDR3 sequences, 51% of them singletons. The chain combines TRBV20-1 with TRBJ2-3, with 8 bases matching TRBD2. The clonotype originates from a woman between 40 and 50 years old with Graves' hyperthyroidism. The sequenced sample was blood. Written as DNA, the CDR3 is TGCAGTGCTAATGGACTAGCAAGGGGAGATACGCAGTATTTT. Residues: CSANGLARGDTQYF.